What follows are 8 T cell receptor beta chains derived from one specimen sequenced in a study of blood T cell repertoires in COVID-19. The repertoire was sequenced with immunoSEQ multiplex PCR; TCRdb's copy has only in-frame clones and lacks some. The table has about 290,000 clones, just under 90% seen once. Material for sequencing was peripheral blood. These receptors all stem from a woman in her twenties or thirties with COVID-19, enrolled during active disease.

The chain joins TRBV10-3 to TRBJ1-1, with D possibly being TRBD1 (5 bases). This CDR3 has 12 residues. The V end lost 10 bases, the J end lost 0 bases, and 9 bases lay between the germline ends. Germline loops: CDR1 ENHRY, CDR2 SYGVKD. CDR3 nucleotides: TGTGCCAGCCGGGGGATGAACACTGAAGCTTTCTTT. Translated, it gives CASRGMNTEAFF.

The CDR3 protein is CASGRPVNQPQHF. The CDR3 DNA follows: TGCGCCAGCGGGCGACCGGTCAATCAGCCCCAGCATTTT. The V call is TRBV23-1, the J call TRBJ1-5; no clear D gene. TRBV23-1 falls under the ORF class, with uncertain function. The CDR3 totals 13 residues. V was pared by 8 bases and J by 3 bases, with 11 bases between.

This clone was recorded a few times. The CDR3 spells CASSPRYRDTGELFF. The CDR3 DNA sequence: TGTGCCAGCAGCCCCCGATACAGGGACACCGGGGAGCTGTTTTTT. This chain links TRBV7-9 with TRBJ2-2; perhaps TRBD1 as D (6 bases). The CDR3 runs 15 residues. Germline CDR1 reads SEHNR; CDR2 reads FQNEAQ (reference sequence). Trimming removed 5 bases from V and 3 bases from J, with 13 bases in between.

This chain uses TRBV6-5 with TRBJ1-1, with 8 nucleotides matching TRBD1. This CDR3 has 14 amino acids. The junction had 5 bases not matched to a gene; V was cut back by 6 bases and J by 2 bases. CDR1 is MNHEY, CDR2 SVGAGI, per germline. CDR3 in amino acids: CASRRQGLNTEAFF. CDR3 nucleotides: TGTGCCAGCAGGAGACAGGGGCTAAACACTGAAGCTTTCTTT.

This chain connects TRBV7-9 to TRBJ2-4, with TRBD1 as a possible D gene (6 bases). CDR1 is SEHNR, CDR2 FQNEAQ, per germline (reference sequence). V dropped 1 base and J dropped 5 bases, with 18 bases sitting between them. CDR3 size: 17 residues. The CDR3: CASSLGVTAQGENIQYF. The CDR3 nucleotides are TGTGCCAGCAGCTTAGGGGTGACAGCACAGGGCGAAAACATTCAGTACTTC.

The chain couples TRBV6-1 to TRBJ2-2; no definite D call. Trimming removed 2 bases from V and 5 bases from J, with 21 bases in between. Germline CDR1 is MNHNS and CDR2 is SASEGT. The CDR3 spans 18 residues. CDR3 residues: CASSESSAPGRLTGELFF. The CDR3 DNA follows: TGTGCCAGCAGTGAAAGTTCGGCTCCAGGTCGTCTGACCGGGGAGCTGTTTTTT.

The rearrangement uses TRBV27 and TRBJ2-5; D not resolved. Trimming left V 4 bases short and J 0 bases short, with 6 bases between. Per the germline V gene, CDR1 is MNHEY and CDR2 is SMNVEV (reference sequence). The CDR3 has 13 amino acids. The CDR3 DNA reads TGTGCCAGCAGTTCACATTACCAAGAGACCCAGTACTTC. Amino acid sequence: CASSSHYQETQYF.

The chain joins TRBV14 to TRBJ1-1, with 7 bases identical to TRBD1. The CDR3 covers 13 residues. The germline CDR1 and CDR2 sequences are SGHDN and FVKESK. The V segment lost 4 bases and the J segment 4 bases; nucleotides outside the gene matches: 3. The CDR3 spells CASSRPGGTEAFF. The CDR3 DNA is TGTGCCAGCAGCCGTCCAGGGGGCACTGAAGCTTTCTTT.